The rows below give T cell receptor beta chains drawn from one sample of a study of beta chain features in type 1 diabetes. TCRdb keeps only in-frame clones here, not all; method: immunoSEQ multiplex PCR. The data show some 400,000 clones, roughly 15% seen once. Material for sequencing was naive CD4+ T cells from blood. Receptors were obtained from a woman under 30 in good health. CDR3s include the opening cysteine and the closing phenylalanine or tryptophan. Fields, in order: J gene, V gene, D gene, clone size, CDR3 protein, CDR3 DNA. The D gene is left open where the match is weak. The size of a clone is reported for some rows only, either as once, few or many, or as a class for expanded clones.

J: TRBJ1-1; V: TRBV7-3; D: .; size: few; CDR3: CASSLTEVSEAFF; DNA: TGTGCCAGCAGCTTAACGGAGGTCAGTGAAGCTTTCTTT
J: TRBJ2-3; V: TRBV14; D: .; size: few; CDR3: CASSLPSLASSDTQYF; DNA: TGTGCCAGCAGCCTCCCCTCGCTAGCTTCCTCAGATACGCAGTATTTT
J: TRBJ1-2; V: TRBV30; D: TRBD1; size: few; CDR3: CAWRLTGGGGSGYTF; DNA: TGTGCCTGGAGACTGACAGGGGGCGGGGGTAGTGGCTACACCTTC
J: TRBJ2-5; V: TRBV6-4; D: TRBD2; size: .; CDR3: CASSVGAGETQYF; DNA: TGTGCCAGCAGTGTAGGAGCGGGGGAGACCCAGTACTTC
J: TRBJ2-1; V: TRBV7-8; D: TRBD2; size: few; CDR3: CASRSSGSRGEQFF; DNA: TGTGCCAGCAGATCTAGCGGGAGTCGGGGTGAGCAGTTCTTC
J: TRBJ2-5; V: TRBV28; D: TRBD1; size: few; CDR3: CASSFPRDRQQETQYF; DNA: TGTGCCAGCAGTTTCCCCCGGGACAGGCAACAAGAGACCCAGTACTTC
J: TRBJ2-2; V: TRBV30; D: TRBD1; size: .; CDR3: CAWRKQGASGELFF; DNA: TGTGCCTGGAGAAAGCAGGGGGCTAGCGGGGAGCTGTTTTTT
J: TRBJ2-1; V: TRBV5-1; D: TRBD1; size: few; CDR3: CASSLAGTGGNNEQFF; DNA: TGCGCCAGCAGCTTGGCCGGGACAGGGGGAAACAATGAGCAGTTCTTC
J: TRBJ2-7; V: TRBV7-2; D: TRBD1; size: .; CDR3: CASSFTYRGRETYEQYF; DNA: TGTGCCAGCAGCTTTACGTACAGGGGGCGCGAAACCTACGAGCAGTACTTC
J: TRBJ2-7; V: TRBV4-3; D: TRBD2; size: .; CDR3: CASSQVGGRSYEQYF; DNA: TGCGCCAGCAGCCAAGTGGGAGGGAGGAGCTACGAGCAGTACTTC
J: TRBJ1-1; V: TRBV29-1; D: TRBD1; size: .; CDR3: CSVAHRGLPRGTEAFF; DNA: TGCAGCGTTGCCCACAGGGGGTTACCTCGAGGGACTGAAGCTTTCTTT
J: TRBJ2-3; V: TRBV4-3; D: .; size: few; CDR3: CASSQAGRMGTDTQYF; DNA: TGCGCCAGCAGCCAAGCTGGCCGAATGGGCACAGATACGCAGTATTTT
J: TRBJ1-2; V: TRBV2; D: .; size: few; CDR3: CASSEEQTGISVYTF; DNA: TGTGCCAGCAGTGAAGAACAAACAGGGATCTCCGTCTACACCTTC
J: TRBJ2-5; V: TRBV2; D: .; size: .; CDR3: CVLRLGAQETQYF; DNA: TGTGTACTCCGGCTAGGTGCCCAAGAGACCCAGTACTTC
J: TRBJ2-3; V: TRBV29-1; D: .; size: few; CDR3: CSGARVAVADTQYF; DNA: TGCAGCGGAGCTCGGGTAGCGGTAGCAGATACGCAGTATTTT
J: TRBJ2-1; V: TRBV6-5; D: TRBD2; size: .; CDR3: CASSYETSGRYNEQFF; DNA: TGTGCCAGCAGTTACGAAACTAGCGGGAGGTACAATGAGCAGTTCTTC
J: TRBJ1-3; V: TRBV29-1; D: .; size: few; CDR3: CSVQGMGWGYSGNTIYF; DNA: TGCAGCGTACAGGGAATGGGATGGGGATACTCTGGAAACACCATATATTTT
J: TRBJ1-4; V: TRBV19; D: .; size: .; CDR3: CASYGARREGEKLFF; DNA: TGTGCCAGCTATGGGGCACGGAGAGAAGGTGAAAAACTGTTTTTT
J: TRBJ2-1; V: TRBV28; D: TRBD2; size: .; CDR3: CASNDYSGSYNEQFF; DNA: TGTGCCAGCAATGATTATAGCGGGAGTTACAATGAGCAGTTCTTC
J: TRBJ2-7; V: TRBV5-1; D: .; size: few; CDR3: CASSFQGYEQYF; DNA: TGCGCCAGCAGCTTTCAGGGTTACGAGCAGTACTTC
J: TRBJ2-4; V: TRBV18; D: .; size: .; CDR3: CASSPLTGAKNIQYF; DNA: TGTGCCAGCTCACCTTTAACCGGTGCCAAAAACATTCAGTACTTC
J: TRBJ2-5; V: TRBV19; D: .; size: .; CDR3: CASSETRRETQYF; DNA: TGTGCCAGTAGCGAAACTAGAAGGGAGACCCAGTACTTC
J: TRBJ2-7; V: TRBV18; D: TRBD2; size: .; CDR3: CASSTGLASLYEQYF; DNA: TGTGCCAGCTCAACGGGACTAGCCTCCCTCTACGAGCAGTACTTC
J: TRBJ2-7; V: TRBV5-4; D: .; size: few; CDR3: CASSLAGGLQYF; DNA: TGTGCCAGCAGCTTGGCGGGCGGGTTGCAGTACTTC
J: TRBJ2-6; V: TRBV28; D: .; size: few; CDR3: CASSPTTPSSGANVLTF; DNA: TGTGCCAGCAGCCCGACGACTCCTTCCTCTGGGGCCAACGTCCTGACTTTC
J: TRBJ2-2; V: TRBV5-4; D: TRBD2; size: .; CDR3: CAGLAGGSNTGELFF; DNA: TGTGCCGGTCTGGCGGGAGGGTCGAACACCGGGGAGCTGTTTTTT
J: TRBJ1-4; V: TRBV6-5; D: .; size: few; CDR3: CASRRGGGNEKLFF; DNA: TGTGCCAGCAGAAGAGGGGGGGGTAATGAAAAACTGTTTTTT
J: TRBJ2-7; V: TRBV7-8; D: .; size: .; CDR3: CASSLRTGNYEQYF; DNA: TGTGCCAGCAGCCTTCGGACGGGGAACTACGAGCAGTACTTC
J: TRBJ2-3; V: TRBV6-5; D: .; size: .; CDR3: CASSYSREWGTDTQYF; DNA: TGTGCCAGCAGTTACTCACGGGAGTGGGGCACAGATACGCAGTATTTT
J: TRBJ1-3; V: TRBV6-5; D: .; size: .; CDR3: CASIPTISGNTIYF; DNA: TGTGCCAGCATCCCGACCATTAGCGGAAACACCATATATTTT
J: TRBJ2-3; V: TRBV28; D: TRBD2; size: few; CDR3: CASSLSTREGGYF; DNA: TGTGCCAGCAGTCTGTCTACGCGGGAGGGCGGATATTTT
J: TRBJ2-1; V: TRBV7-9; D: .; size: .; CDR3: CASSLAARINEQFF; DNA: TGTGCCAGCAGCTTAGCGGCTAGGATCAATGAGCAGTTCTTC
J: TRBJ2-1; V: TRBV2; D: .; size: .; CDR3: CASMRGNEQFF; DNA: TGTGCCAGCATGCGGGGCAATGAGCAGTTCTTC
J: TRBJ2-1; V: TRBV5-6; D: TRBD1; size: few; CDR3: CASTTGVYNEQFF; DNA: TGTGCCAGTACGACAGGGGTATACAATGAGCAGTTCTTC
J: TRBJ1-4; V: TRBV7-9; D: TRBD1; size: .; CDR3: CASSRDRGNEKLFF; DNA: TGTGCCAGCAGCCGGGACAGGGGTAATGAAAAACTGTTTTTT
J: TRBJ2-2; V: TRBV5-1; D: .; size: .; CDR3: CASCPTGSVRTGELFF; DNA: TGCGCCAGCTGTCCTACAGGGTCAGTTAGAACCGGGGAGCTGTTTTTT
J: TRBJ2-7; V: TRBV27; D: TRBD2; size: .; CDR3: CASAGLAVPYEQYF; DNA: TGTGCCAGCGCCGGACTAGCGGTACCCTACGAGCAGTACTTC
J: TRBJ2-1; V: TRBV30; D: TRBD2; size: few; CDR3: CAWSVRWLAGVTNEQFF; DNA: TGTGCCTGGAGTGTACGATGGCTAGCGGGAGTCACGAATGAGCAGTTCTTC
J: TRBJ2-4; V: TRBV19; D: TRBD1; size: few; CDR3: CASSTGQNLWTAKNIQYF; DNA: TGTGCCAGTAGTACGGGACAGAATCTTTGGACAGCCAAAAACATTCAGTACTTC
J: TRBJ1-2; V: TRBV30; D: .; size: .; CDR3: CAAERNYGYTF; DNA: TGTGCCGCGGAGAGAAACTATGGCTACACCTTC
J: TRBJ2-1; V: TRBV29-1; D: .; size: .; CDR3: CSELIGDNEQFF; DNA: TGCAGCGAACTTATAGGGGACAATGAGCAGTTCTTC
J: TRBJ1-1; V: TRBV18; D: .; size: .; CDR3: CASSPPKSTGVNTEAFF; DNA: TGTGCCAGCTCACCACCGAAGTCGACAGGAGTGAACACTGAAGCTTTCTTT
J: TRBJ1-2; V: TRBV5-1; D: .; size: few; CDR3: CATQLGGSYTF; DNA: TGCGCCACTCAACTTGGGGGGAGCTACACCTTC
J: TRBJ1-5; V: TRBV9; D: .; size: .; CDR3: CASSVGAISLGQPQHF; DNA: TGTGCCAGCAGCGTCGGAGCTATATCGTTGGGTCAGCCCCAGCATTTT
J: TRBJ2-1; V: TRBV7-2; D: TRBD2; size: .; CDR3: CASSSRLAGYNEQFF; DNA: TGTGCCAGCAGCTCCCGACTAGCGGGTTACAATGAGCAGTTCTTC